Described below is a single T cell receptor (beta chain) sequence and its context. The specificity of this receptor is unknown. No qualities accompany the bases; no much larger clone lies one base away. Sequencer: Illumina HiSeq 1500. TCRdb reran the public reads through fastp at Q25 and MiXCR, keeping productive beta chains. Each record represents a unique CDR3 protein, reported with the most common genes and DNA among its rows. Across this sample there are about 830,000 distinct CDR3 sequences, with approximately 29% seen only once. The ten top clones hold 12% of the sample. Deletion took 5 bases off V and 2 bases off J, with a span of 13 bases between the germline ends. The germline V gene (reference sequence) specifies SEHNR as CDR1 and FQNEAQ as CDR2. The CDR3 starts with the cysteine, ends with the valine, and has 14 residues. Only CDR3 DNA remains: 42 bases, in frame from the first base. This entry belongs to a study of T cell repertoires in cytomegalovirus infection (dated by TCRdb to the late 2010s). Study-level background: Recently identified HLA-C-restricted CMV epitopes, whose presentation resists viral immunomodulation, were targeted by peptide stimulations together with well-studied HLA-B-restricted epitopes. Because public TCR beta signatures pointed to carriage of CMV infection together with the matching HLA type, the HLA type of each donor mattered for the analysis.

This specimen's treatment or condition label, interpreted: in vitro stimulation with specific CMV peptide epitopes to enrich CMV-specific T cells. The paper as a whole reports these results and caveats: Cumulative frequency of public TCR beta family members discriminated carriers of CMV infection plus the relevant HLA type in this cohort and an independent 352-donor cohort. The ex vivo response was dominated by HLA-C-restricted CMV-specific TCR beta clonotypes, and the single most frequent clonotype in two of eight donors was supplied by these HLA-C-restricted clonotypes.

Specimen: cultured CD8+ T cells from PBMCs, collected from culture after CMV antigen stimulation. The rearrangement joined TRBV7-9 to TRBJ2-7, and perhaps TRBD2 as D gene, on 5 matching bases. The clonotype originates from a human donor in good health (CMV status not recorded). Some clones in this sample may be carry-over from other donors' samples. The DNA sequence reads TGTGCCAGCAGCAAGGACTCCCCAGCCTACGAGCAGTACGTC. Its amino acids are CASSKDSPAYEQYV.